A selection of T cell receptor beta chains follows, all from one sample in a study of human T cells and chemical hapten exposure. MiXCR, applied by TCRdb to the reads, yields one record per CDR3 protein. The sample has about 120,000 distinct CDR3 sequences, approximately 9% seen once. Material: whole blood. These receptors were obtained from a human donor in good health. Some clones in this sample may be carry-over from other donors' samples. Both conserved end residues are part of each CDR3. The order of the fields is J gene, V gene, D gene, clone size, CDR3 DNA, CDR3 protein. D genes are given only for firm matches. The size field is filled for only some rows; it gives once, few, many or a size class.

j_call: TRBJ1-3
v_call: TRBV7-9
d_call: .
clone_size: few
cdr3_nt: TGTGCCAGCAGCCAAGACTTAATTGCTGGAAACACCATATATTTT
cdr3_aa: CASSQDLIAGNTIYF

j_call: TRBJ1-4
v_call: TRBV9
d_call: .
clone_size: many
cdr3_nt: TGTGCCAGCAGCGTAGGAGGGGAAGAAAAACTGTTTTTT
cdr3_aa: CASSVGGEEKLFF

j_call: TRBJ2-1
v_call: TRBV12-3/TRBV12-4
d_call: TRBD2
clone_size: .
cdr3_nt: TGTGCCAGCAGTTTGGGCAGCGGGATTGAGCAGTTCTTC
cdr3_aa: CASSLGSGIEQFF

j_call: TRBJ1-6
v_call: TRBV6-5
d_call: TRBD1
clone_size: many
cdr3_nt: TGTGCCAGCAGTTATTCGACAGGGGGATATAATTCACCCCTCCACTTT
cdr3_aa: CASSYSTGGYNSPLHF

j_call: TRBJ1-6
v_call: TRBV7-2
d_call: TRBD1
clone_size: .
cdr3_nt: TGTGCCAGCAGCACGACAGGGGCCTATAATTCACCCCTCCACTTT
cdr3_aa: CASSTTGAYNSPLHF

j_call: TRBJ2-1
v_call: TRBV24-1
d_call: .
clone_size: few
cdr3_nt: TGTGCCACCAGTGACAATAACTTCTACAATGAGCAGTTCTTC
cdr3_aa: CATSDNNFYNEQFF

j_call: TRBJ1-1
v_call: TRBV12-3/TRBV12-4
d_call: .
clone_size: many
cdr3_nt: TGTGCCAGCAGTTTTTCAGGTTTTGAAGCTTTCTTT
cdr3_aa: CASSFSGFEAFF

j_call: TRBJ1-1
v_call: TRBV6-6
d_call: .
clone_size: few
cdr3_nt: TGTGCCAGCAGTTACTCGATTCTAGGCCACGAGAACACTGAAGCTTTCTTT
cdr3_aa: CASSYSILGHENTEAFF

j_call: TRBJ2-5
v_call: TRBV3-1
d_call: TRBD2
clone_size: many
cdr3_nt: TGTGCCAGCAGCCAAGAAGGGGGACTAGCGGGACCAGAGACCCAGTACTTC
cdr3_aa: CASSQEGGLAGPETQYF

j_call: TRBJ1-3
v_call: TRBV18
d_call: TRBD1
clone_size: many
cdr3_nt: TGTGCCAGCTCGTTTTCCGGGACAGGAAACTCTGGAAACACCATATATTTT
cdr3_aa: CASSFSGTGNSGNTIYF

j_call: TRBJ1-5
v_call: TRBV5-6
d_call: TRBD1
clone_size: .
cdr3_nt: TGTGCCAGCAGCAGGTTAGACAGGGGTAATCAGCCCCAGCATTTT
cdr3_aa: CASSRLDRGNQPQHF

j_call: TRBJ2-1
v_call: TRBV12-3/TRBV12-4
d_call: .
clone_size: .
cdr3_nt: TGTGCCAGCAGTGCCCTAGGTTCGCTGGGTAATGAGCAGTTCTTC
cdr3_aa: CASSALGSLGNEQFF

j_call: TRBJ1-1
v_call: TRBV12-3/TRBV12-4
d_call: .
clone_size: many
cdr3_nt: TGTGCCAGCTTCTCCCCCCTGAACACTGAAGCTTTCTTT
cdr3_aa: CASFSPLNTEAFF

j_call: TRBJ2-3
v_call: TRBV3-1
d_call: TRBD2
clone_size: .
cdr3_nt: TGTGCCAGCAGCCAGCAAGCGGGGGGCAGGACAGATACGCAGTATTTT
cdr3_aa: CASSQQAGGRTDTQYF

j_call: TRBJ1-1
v_call: TRBV12-5
d_call: .
clone_size: .
cdr3_nt: TGTGCTAGTGGAATCATCATCTCGACGGTAATGAACACTGAAGCTTTCTTT
cdr3_aa: CASGIIISTVMNTEAFF

j_call: TRBJ2-7
v_call: TRBV29-1
d_call: TRBD1
clone_size: .
cdr3_nt: TGCAGCGTTGTTCCCCGGGACAGCTCCTACGAGCAGTACTTC
cdr3_aa: CSVVPRDSSYEQYF

j_call: TRBJ1-5
v_call: TRBV18
d_call: .
clone_size: many
cdr3_nt: TGTGCCAGCTCACCGGGGGGCAGGGGCTACCAGCCCCAGCATTTT
cdr3_aa: CASSPGGRGYQPQHF

j_call: TRBJ1-6
v_call: TRBV2
d_call: TRBD1
clone_size: .
cdr3_nt: TGTGCCAGCAGTCGTGACAGGGGTAATTCACCCCTCCACTTT
cdr3_aa: CASSRDRGNSPLHF

j_call: TRBJ2-2
v_call: TRBV2
d_call: TRBD1
clone_size: .
cdr3_nt: TGTGCCAGCAGCACGGGACAGGGGGCGGACGGGGAGCTGTTTTTT
cdr3_aa: CASSTGQGADGELFF

j_call: TRBJ2-7
v_call: TRBV6-5
d_call: .
clone_size: .
cdr3_nt: TGTGCCAGCAGTTACTCGACGGGTCAGATCTCCTACGAGCAGTACTTC
cdr3_aa: CASSYSTGQISYEQYF

j_call: TRBJ2-7
v_call: TRBV27
d_call: .
clone_size: many
cdr3_nt: TGTGCCAGCAGTCAAGGCCGGGGCTACGAGCAGTACTTC
cdr3_aa: CASSQGRGYEQYF

j_call: TRBJ1-2
v_call: TRBV20-1
d_call: TRBD1
clone_size: .
cdr3_nt: TGCAGTGCCTTCCCCGCCGGGACAGAAAACTATGGCTACACCTTC
cdr3_aa: CSAFPAGTENYGYTF